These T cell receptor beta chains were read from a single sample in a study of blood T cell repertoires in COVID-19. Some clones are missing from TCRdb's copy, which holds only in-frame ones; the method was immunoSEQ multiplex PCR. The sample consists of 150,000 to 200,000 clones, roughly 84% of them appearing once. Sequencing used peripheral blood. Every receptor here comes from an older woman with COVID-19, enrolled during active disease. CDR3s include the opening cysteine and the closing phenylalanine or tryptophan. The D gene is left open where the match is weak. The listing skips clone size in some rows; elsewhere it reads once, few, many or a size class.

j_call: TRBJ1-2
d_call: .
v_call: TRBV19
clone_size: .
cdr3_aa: CASSRGAYGYTF
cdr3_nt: TGTGCCAGTAGTAGGGGAGCCTATGGCTACACCTTC

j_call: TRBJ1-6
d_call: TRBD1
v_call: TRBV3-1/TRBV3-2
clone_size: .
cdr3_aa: CASSQRGTGDSPLHF
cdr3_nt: TGTGCCAGCAGCCAGCGAGGGACAGGGGATTCACCCCTCCACTTT

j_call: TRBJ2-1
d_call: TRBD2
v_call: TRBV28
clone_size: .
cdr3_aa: CASSLQAGGPQNEQFF
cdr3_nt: TGTGCCAGCAGTTTACAAGCGGGAGGGCCACAAAATGAGCAGTTCTTC

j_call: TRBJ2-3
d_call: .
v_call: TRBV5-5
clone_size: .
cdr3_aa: CASSLRGGDPTDTQYF
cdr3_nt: TGTGCCAGCAGCTTGAGGGGGGGCGACCCCACAGATACGCAGTATTTT

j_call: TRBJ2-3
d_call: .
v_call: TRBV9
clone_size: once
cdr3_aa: CASSVLQAPTDTQYF
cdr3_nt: TGTGCCAGCAGCGTACTACAGGCCCCCACAGATACGCAGTATTTT

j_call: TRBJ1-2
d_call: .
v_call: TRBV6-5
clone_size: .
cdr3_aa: CASIKPDPGGGYTF
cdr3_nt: TGTGCCAGCATAAAACCGGACCCCGGAGGGGGCTACACCTTC

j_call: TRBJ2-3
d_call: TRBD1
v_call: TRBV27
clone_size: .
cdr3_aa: CASSWTGEQGTQYF
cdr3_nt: TGTGCCAGCAGTTGGACAGGGGAACAGGGTACGCAGTATTTT

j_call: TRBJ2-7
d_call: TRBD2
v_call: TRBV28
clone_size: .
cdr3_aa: CASSIQLAGGYEQYF
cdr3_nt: TGTGCCAGCAGTATCCAACTAGCGGGAGGTTACGAGCAGTACTTC

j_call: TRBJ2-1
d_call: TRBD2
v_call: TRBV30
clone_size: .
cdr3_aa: CAWRTSVYNEQFF
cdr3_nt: TGTGCCTGGAGGACTAGCGTTTACAATGAGCAGTTCTTC

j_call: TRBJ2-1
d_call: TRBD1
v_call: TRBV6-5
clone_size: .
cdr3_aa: CASTRSEGQEQFF
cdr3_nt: TGTGCCAGCACCCGTTCTGAGGGACAGGAGCAGTTCTTC

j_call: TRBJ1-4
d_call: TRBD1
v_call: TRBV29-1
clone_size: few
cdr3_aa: CSAGQGYEKLFF
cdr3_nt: TGCAGCGCGGGACAGGGGTATGAAAAACTGTTTTTT

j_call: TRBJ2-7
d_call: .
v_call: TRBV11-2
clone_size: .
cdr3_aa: CASRAGDRGYEQYF
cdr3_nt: TGTGCCAGCAGGGCGGGAGACAGGGGATACGAGCAGTACTTC

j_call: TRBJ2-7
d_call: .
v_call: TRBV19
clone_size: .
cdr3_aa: CASSISGTGTYEQYF
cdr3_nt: TGTGCCAGTAGTATTAGCGGGACAGGGACCTACGAGCAGTACTTC

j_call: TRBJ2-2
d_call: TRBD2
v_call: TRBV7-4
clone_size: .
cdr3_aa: CASSHKRGGETGELFF
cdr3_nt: TGTGCCAGCAGCCACAAGCGGGGAGGGGAGACCGGGGAGCTGTTTTTT

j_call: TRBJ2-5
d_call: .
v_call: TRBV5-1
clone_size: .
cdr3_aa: CASSHVAEETQYF
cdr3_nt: TGCGCCAGCAGCCACGTAGCGGAAGAGACCCAGTACTTC

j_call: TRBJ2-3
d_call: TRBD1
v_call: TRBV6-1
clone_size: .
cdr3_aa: CASSGSGTGRTDTQYF
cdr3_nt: TGTGCCAGCAGTGGCTCCGGGACAGGGAGGACAGATACGCAGTATTTT